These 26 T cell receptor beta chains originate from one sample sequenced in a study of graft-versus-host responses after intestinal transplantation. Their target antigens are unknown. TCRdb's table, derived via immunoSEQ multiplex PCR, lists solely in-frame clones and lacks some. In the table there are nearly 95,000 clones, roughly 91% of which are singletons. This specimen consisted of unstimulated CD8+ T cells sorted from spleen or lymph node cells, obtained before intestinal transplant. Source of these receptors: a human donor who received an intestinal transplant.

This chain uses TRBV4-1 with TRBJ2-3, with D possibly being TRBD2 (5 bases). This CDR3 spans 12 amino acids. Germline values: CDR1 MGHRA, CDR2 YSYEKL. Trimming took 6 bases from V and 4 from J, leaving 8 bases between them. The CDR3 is CASRGEPDTQYF. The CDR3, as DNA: TGCGCCAGCAGGGGAGAGCCAGATACGCAGTATTTT.

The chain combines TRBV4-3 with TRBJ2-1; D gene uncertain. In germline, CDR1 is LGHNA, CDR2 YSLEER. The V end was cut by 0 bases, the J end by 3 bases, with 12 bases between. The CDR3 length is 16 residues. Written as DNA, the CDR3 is TGCGCCAGCAGCCAAGACTATTTTACGGGCTACAATGAGCAGTTCTTC. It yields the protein CASSQDYFTGYNEQFF.

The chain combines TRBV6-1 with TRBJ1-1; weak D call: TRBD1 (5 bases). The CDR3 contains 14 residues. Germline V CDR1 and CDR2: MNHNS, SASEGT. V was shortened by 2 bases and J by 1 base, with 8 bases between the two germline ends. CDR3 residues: CASSERGGNTEAFF. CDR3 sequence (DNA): TGTGCCAGCAGTGAACGCGGGGGGAACACTGAAGCTTTCTTT.

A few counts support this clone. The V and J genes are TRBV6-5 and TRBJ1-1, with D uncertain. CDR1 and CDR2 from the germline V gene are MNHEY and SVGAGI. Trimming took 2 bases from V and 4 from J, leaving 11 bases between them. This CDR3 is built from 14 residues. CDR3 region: CASSYEGGFTEAFF. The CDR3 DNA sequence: TGTGCCAGCAGTTACGAGGGAGGTTTCACTGAAGCTTTCTTT.

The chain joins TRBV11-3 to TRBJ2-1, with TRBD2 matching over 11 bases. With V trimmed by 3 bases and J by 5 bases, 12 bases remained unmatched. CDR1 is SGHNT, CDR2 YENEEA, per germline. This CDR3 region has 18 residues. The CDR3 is CASSFEAASGGLNNEQFF. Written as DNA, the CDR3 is TGTGCCAGCAGCTTTGAGGCGGCTAGCGGGGGGTTAAACAATGAGCAGTTCTTC.

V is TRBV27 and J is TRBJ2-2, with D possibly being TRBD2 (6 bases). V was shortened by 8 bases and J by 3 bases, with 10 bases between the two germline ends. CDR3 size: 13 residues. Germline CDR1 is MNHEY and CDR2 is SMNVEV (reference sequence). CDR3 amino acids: CASWGLHTGELFF. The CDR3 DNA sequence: TGTGCCAGCTGGGGACTCCACACCGGGGAGCTGTTTTTT.

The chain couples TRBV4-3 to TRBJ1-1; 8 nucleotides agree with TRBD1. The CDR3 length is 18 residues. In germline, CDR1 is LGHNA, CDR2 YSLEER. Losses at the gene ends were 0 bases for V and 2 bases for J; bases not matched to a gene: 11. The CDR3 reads CASSQDLGTGGDNTEAFF. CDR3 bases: TGCGCCAGCAGCCAAGATCTTGGGACAGGTGGGGATAACACTGAAGCTTTCTTT.

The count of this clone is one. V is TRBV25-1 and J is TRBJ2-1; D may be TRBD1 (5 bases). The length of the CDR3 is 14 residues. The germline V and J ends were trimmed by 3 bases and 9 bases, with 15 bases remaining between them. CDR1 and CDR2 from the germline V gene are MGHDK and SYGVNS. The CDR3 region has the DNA TGTGCCAGCAGTGAGGATGCAGGGATCAGTGAGCAGTTCTTC. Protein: CASSEDAGISEQFF.

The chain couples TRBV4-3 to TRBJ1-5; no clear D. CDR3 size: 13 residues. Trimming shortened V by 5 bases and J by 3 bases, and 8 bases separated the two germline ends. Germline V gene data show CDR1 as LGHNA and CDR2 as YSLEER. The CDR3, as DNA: TGCGCCAGCAGCGTACGACTCAATCAGCCCCAGCATTTT. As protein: CASSVRLNQPQHF.

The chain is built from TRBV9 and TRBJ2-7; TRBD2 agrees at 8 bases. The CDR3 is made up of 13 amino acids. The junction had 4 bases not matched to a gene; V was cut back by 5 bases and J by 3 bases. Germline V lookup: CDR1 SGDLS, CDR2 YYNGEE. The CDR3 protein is CASSSGVNYEQYF. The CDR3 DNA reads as TGTGCCAGCAGTAGCGGGGTGAACTACGAGCAGTACTTC.

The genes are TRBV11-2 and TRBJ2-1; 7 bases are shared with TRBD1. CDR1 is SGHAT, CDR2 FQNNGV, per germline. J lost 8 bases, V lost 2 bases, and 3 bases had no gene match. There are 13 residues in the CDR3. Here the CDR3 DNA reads TGTGCCAGCAGCTTAAGGGGGCTCGATGAGCAGTTCTTC. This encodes CASSLRGLDEQFF.

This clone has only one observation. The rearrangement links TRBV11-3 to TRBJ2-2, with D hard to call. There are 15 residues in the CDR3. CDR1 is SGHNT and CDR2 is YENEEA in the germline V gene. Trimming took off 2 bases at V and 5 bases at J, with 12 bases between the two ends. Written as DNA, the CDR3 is TGTGCCAGCAGCTTACCAAAAACTGCGACCGGGGAGCTGTTTTTT. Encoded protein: CASSLPKTATGELFF. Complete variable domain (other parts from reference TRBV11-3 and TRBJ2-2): EAGVVQSPRYKIIEKKQPVAFWCNPISGHNTLYWYLQNLGQGPELLIRYENEEAVDDSQLPKDRFSAERLKGVDSTLKIQPAELGDSAVYLCASSLPKTATGELFFGEGSRLTVL.

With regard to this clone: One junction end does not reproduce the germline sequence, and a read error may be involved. The CDR3 here is CASSQDGTGGSGGLFF. As DNA, the CDR3 is TGCGCCAGCAGCCAAGATGGGACAGGGGGCTCCGGGGGGCTGTTTTTT. The chain carries TRBV4-3 and TRBJ2-2; 12 nucleotides line up with TRBD1. Germline V lookup: CDR1 LGHNA, CDR2 YSLEER. There are 16 residues in the CDR3.

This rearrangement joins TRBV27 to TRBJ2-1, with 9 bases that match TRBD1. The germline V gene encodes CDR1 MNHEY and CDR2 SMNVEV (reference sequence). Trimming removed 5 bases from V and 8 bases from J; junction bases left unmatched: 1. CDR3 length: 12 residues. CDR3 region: CASSRTGDEQFF. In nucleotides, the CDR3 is TGTGCCAGCAGTCGGACAGGGGATGAGCAGTTCTTC.

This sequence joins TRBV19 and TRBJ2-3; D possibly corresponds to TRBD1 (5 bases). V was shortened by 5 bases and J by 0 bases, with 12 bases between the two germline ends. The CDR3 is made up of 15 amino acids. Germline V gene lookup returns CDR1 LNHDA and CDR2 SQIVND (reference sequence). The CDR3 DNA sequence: TGTGCCAGTAGTCCGACAGCTTCTAGCACAGATACGCAGTATTTT. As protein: CASSPTASSTDTQYF.

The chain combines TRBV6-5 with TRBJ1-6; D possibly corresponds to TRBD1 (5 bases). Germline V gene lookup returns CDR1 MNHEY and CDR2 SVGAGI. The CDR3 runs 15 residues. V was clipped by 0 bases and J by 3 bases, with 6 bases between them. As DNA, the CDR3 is TGTGCCAGCAGTTACTCCGGGGGCTATAATTCACCCCTCCACTTT. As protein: CASSYSGGYNSPLHF.

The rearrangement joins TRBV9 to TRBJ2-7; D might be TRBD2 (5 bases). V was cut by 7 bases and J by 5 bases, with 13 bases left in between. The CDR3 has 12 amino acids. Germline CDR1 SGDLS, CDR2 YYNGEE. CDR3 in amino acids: CASSGLEDEQYF. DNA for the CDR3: TGTGCCAGCTCGGGCCTGGAGGACGAGCAGTACTTC.

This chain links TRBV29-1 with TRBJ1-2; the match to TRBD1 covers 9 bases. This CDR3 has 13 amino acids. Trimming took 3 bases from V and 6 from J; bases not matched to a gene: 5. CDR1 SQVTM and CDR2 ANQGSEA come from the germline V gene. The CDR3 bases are TGCAGCGTTGAGGGACAGGGAGAGGATGGCTACACCTTC. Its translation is CSVEGQGEDGYTF. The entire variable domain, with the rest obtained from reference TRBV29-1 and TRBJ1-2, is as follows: SAVISQKPSRDICQRGTSLTIQCQVDSQVTMMFWYRQQPGQSLTLIATANQGSEATYESGFVIDKFPISRPNLTFSTLTVSNMSPEDSSIYLCSVEGQGEDGYTFGSGTRLTVV.

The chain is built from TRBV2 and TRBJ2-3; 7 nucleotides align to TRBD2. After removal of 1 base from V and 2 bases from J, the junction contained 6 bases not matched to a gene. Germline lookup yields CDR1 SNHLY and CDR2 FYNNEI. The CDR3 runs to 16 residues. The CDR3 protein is CASSEGRGRYTDTQYF. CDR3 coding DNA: TGTGCCAGCAGTGAAGGCCGCGGGAGATACACAGATACGCAGTATTTT. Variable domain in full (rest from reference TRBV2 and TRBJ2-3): EPEVTQTPSHQVTQMGQEVILRCVPISNHLYFYWYRQILGQKVEFLVSFYNNEISEKSEIFDDQFSVERPDGSNFTLKIRSTKLEDSAMYFCASSEGRGRYTDTQYFGPGTRLTVL.

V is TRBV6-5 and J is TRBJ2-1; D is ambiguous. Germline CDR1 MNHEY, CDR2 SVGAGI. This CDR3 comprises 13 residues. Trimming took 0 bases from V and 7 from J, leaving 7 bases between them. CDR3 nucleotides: TGTGCCAGCAGTTACTCTCTCGGTAATGAGCAGTTCTTC. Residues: CASSYSLGNEQFF.

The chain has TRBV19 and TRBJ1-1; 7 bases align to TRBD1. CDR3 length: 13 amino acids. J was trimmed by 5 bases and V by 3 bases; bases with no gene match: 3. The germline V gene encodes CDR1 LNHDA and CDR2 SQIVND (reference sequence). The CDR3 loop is CASSIPGGTEAFF. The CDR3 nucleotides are TGTGCCAGTAGTATCCCAGGGGGAACTGAAGCTTTCTTT.

Here the CDR3 reads CASSLASGGLADTQYF. DNA of the CDR3: TGTGCCAGCAGCTTAGCGAGCGGGGGTTTGGCCGATACGCAGTATTTT. The chain couples TRBV7-2 to TRBJ2-3; 8 bases are a match to TRBD2. V dropped 0 bases and J dropped 6; count of bases not matched to a gene: 8. The CDR3 length is 16 residues. Per germline, CDR1 SGHTA and CDR2 FQGNSA.

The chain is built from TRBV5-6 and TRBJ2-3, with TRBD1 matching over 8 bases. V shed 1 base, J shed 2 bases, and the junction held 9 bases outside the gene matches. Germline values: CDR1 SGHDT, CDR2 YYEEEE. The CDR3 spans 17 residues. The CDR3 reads CASSLKTGDWNTDTQYF. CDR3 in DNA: TGTGCCAGCAGCTTGAAGACAGGGGATTGGAACACAGATACGCAGTATTTT.

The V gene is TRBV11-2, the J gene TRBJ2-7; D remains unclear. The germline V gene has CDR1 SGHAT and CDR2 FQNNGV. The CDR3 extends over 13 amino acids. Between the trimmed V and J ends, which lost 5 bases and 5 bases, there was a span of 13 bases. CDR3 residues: CASSQVPAHEQYF. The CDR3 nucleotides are TGTGCCAGCAGCCAGGTCCCAGCCCACGAGCAGTACTTC.

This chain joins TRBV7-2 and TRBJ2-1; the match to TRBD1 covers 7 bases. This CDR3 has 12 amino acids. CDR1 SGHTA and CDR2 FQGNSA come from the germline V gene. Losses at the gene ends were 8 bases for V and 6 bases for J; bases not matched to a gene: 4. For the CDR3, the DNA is TGTGCCAGCCTCGGACAGGTCAATGAGCAGTTCTTC. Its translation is CASLGQVNEQFF.

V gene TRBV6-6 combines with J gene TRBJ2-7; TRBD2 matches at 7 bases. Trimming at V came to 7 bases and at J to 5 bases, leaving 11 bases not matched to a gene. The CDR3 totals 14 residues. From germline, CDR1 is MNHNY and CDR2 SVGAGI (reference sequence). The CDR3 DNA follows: TGTGCCAGCACTCAACGGACGGGGGGACACGAGCAGTACTTC. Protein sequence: CASTQRTGGHEQYF.